These 26 T cell receptor beta chains came from one sample sequenced in a study of T cells in Graves' hyperthyroidism and ophthalmopathy. RNA transcripts yielded amplified TCR beta CDR3 regions. The HTBI primer set drove a first-round RT-PCR of the TCR CDR3. TCRdb re-analysed the multiplex PCR reads in MiXCR, keeping a single row per CDR3 protein. The sample includes about 590,000 distinct CDR3 sequences, about a sixth of them seen just once. Sequencing was done on a sample of blood. These receptors all stem from a woman in her 30s with Graves' hyperthyroidism.

This clonotype was observed a few times. V usage is TRBV3-1 and J usage is TRBJ2-2; 7 positions agree with TRBD1. The CDR3 loop spans 16 amino acids. Germline-derived CDR1 and CDR2 are LGHDT and YNNKEL (reference sequence). V dropped 5 bases and J dropped 6; count of bases not matched to a gene: 12. The CDR3 DNA is TGTGCCAGCAGCTCCCCCCGGACAGGTTTTCCCGGGGAGCTGTTTTTT. Residues: CASSSPRTGFPGELFF.

This clonotype was observed a handful of times. The genes are TRBV18 and TRBJ2-3; 7 bases fit TRBD1. CDR1 is KGHSH and CDR2 is LQKENI in the germline V gene. This CDR3 comprises 15 residues. The V and J ends lost 6 bases and 3 bases, in that order; junction bases with no gene match: 9. Here the CDR3 DNA reads TGTGCCAGCTCCCCTGGAAGGACAGGAACAGATACGCAGTATTTT. Amino acid sequence: CASSPGRTGTDTQYF.

This clonotype occurred many times. The chain links TRBV11-2 to TRBJ2-7; tentatively, D is TRBD2 (5 bases). The CDR3 spans 14 residues. The V end lost 5 bases, the J end lost 6 bases, and 17 bases lay between the germline ends. Germline loops: CDR1 SGHAT, CDR2 FQNNGV. The CDR3 loop is CASSRRGFASEQYF. As DNA, the CDR3 is TGTGCCAGCAGCCGACGAGGGTTTGCCTCCGAGCAGTACTTC.

There are many counts of this clonotype. The rearrangement links TRBV12-3 or TRBV12-4 to TRBJ1-1; 8 nucleotides agree with TRBD1. The V gene end was trimmed by 3 bases and the J gene end by 6 bases; junction bases not matched to a gene: 6. CDR3 length equals 14 residues. CDR3 DNA: TGTGCCAGCAGTTTCGCAGGGGGCCGTGCTGAAGCTTTCTTT. Its protein is CASSFAGGRAEAFF.

The V and J genes are TRBV12-5 and TRBJ2-7, with 11 bases aligning to TRBD2. Losses at the gene ends were 3 bases for V and 6 bases for J; bases not matched to a gene: 22. The CDR3 contains 20 residues. Germline V gives CDR1 LGHNT, CDR2 FRNRAP. The CDR3 bases are TGTGCTAGTGGTTTCCCGAAGTGTAGCGGGAGGGCTCATTGGGCGTCCGAGCAGTACTTC. This codes for CASGFPKCSGRAHWASEQYF.

This clonotype was found many times. The gene calls are TRBV7-2 and TRBJ2-5, with TRBD2 identical over 8 bases. This CDR3 comprises 14 residues. V shed 5 bases, J shed 5 bases, and the junction held 7 bases outside the gene matches. Per the germline V gene, CDR1 is SGHTA and CDR2 is FQGNSA. DNA of the CDR3: TGTGCCAGCAGCCCACGCGGGGGGCACGAGACCCAGTACTTC. Protein: CASSPRGGHETQYF.

Many counts were recorded for this clonotype. The gene calls are TRBV7-9 and TRBJ2-3, with TRBD1 matching over 7 bases. Looked up from germline, CDR1 is SEHNR and CDR2 is FQNEAQ (reference sequence). V shed 5 bases, J shed 5 bases, and the junction held 10 bases outside the gene matches. The CDR3 is 15 amino acids. The CDR3 loop is CASSRRQGAVDTQYF. DNA for the CDR3: TGTGCCAGCAGCCGCCGACAGGGAGCGGTAGATACGCAGTATTTT.

This clonotype was detected many times. The rearrangement uses TRBV7-3 and TRBJ2-5; 10 bases map to TRBD1. Germline values: CDR1 SGHTA, CDR2 FQGTGA. CDR3 length: 13 amino acids. The trim removed 5 bases at V and 6 bases at J, leaving 3 bases unmatched. CDR3: CASSLGQGKTQYF. CDR3 sequence (DNA): TGTGCCAGCAGCCTGGGACAGGGGAAGACCCAGTACTTC.

The chain links TRBV4-3 to TRBJ2-7; D is ambiguous. Germline V gene data show CDR1 as LGHNA and CDR2 as YSLEER. The CDR3 is made up of 12 amino acids. V was clipped by 0 bases and J by 5 bases, with 5 bases between them. The CDR3 region has the DNA TGCGCCAGCAGCCAAGATCGGCACGAGCAGTACTTC. Translated: CASSQDRHEQYF.

This clonotype was picked up a small number of times. The V gene is TRBV7-3, the J gene TRBJ2-1; 7 positions agree with TRBD2. Germline V lookup: CDR1 SGHTA, CDR2 FQGTGA. CDR3 length equals 17 residues. V was clipped by 4 bases and J by 6 bases; unmatched bases: 15. CDR3 bases: TGTGCCAGCAGCTCATCACCCGGGACTGGCGGGAGCAATGAGCAGTTCTTC. Protein product: CASSSSPGTGGSNEQFF. Full variable domain (outside the CDR3, taken from reference TRBV7-3 and TRBJ2-1): GAGVSQTPSNKVTEKGKYVELRCDPISGHTALYWYRQSLGQGPEFLIYFQGTGAADDSGLPNDRFFAVRPEGSVSTLKIQRTERGDSAVYLCASSSSPGTGGSNEQFFGPGTRLTVL.

This clonotype turned up a few times. The chain joins TRBV28 to TRBJ2-7, with 9 bases fitting TRBD1. This CDR3 is built from 16 residues. CDR1 is MDHEN and CDR2 is SYDVKM in the germline V gene. Trimming cost V 7 bases and J 7 bases; bases outside gene matches: 17. CDR3 DNA sequence: TGTGCCAGCACCGCTCCCGGGACAGGGAAGCCTACGGAGCAGTACTTC. Its protein is CASTAPGTGKPTEQYF.

This clonotype was counted at least ten times. V and J are TRBV6-2 or TRBV6-3 and TRBJ2-5; D is possibly TRBD1 (5 bases). The CDR3 totals 14 residues. Trimming removed 2 bases at V and 7 bases at J, with 14 bases between. CDR1 is MNHEY and CDR2 is SVGEGT in the germline V gene. The DNA of the CDR3 is TGTGCCAGCAGTTACCCGGACACCGCCGGGACCCAGTACTTC. Its translation: CASSYPDTAGTQYF.

This clonotype was found many times. This chain connects TRBV7-6 to TRBJ2-3, with D hard to call. The V and J ends lost 7 bases and 1 base respectively, with 12 bases between them. The CDR3 spans 14 residues. Germline V lookup: CDR1 SGHVS, CDR2 FNYEAQ. The CDR3 DNA reads TGTGCCAGCACCCCCGGGCGAGGCACAGATACGCAGTATTTT. It encodes CASTPGRGTDTQYF.

This clonotype was counted at least ten times. The chain recombines TRBV18 with TRBJ1-5; the D is unclear. Germline values: CDR1 KGHSH, CDR2 LQKENI. The V end was cut by 3 bases, the J end by 8 bases, with 11 bases between. The CDR3 loop spans 13 amino acids. CDR3 sequence (DNA): TGTGCCAGCTCACCTTTGGGTGGAGAGCCCCAGCATTTT. Translating it yields CASSPLGGEPQHF.

This clonotype was detected many times. V and J are TRBV20-1 and TRBJ1-6; possible D gene TRBD1, 6 bases. V dropped 6 bases and J dropped 2 bases, with 11 bases sitting between them. CDR1 DFQATT and CDR2 SNEGSKA come from the germline V gene (reference sequence). The length of the CDR3 is 14 residues. As DNA, the CDR3 is TGCAGTGCGCCTGGACAGACCTATAATTCACCCCTCCACTTT. Its protein product is CSAPGQTYNSPLHF.

The rearrangement uses TRBV4-1 and TRBJ2-1; D unresolved. The CDR3 sequence is 13 residues long. Trimming removed 3 bases at V and 5 bases at J, with 8 bases between. Germline V gene lookup returns CDR1 MGHRA and CDR2 YSYEKL. Written as DNA, the CDR3 is TGCGCCAGCAGCCACCCCCTCGACAATGAGCAGTTCTTC. Translated: CASSHPLDNEQFF.

The J gene is TRBJ1-4, the V gene TRBV18; the match to TRBD1 covers 10 bases. CDR3 length: 15 amino acids. In germline, CDR1 is KGHSH, CDR2 LQKENI. Trimming at V came to 6 bases and at J to 8 bases, leaving 9 bases not matched to a gene. The CDR3 reads CASSPPGQGKEKLFF. The CDR3 DNA follows: TGTGCCAGCTCCCCGCCGGGACAGGGGAAAGAAAAACTGTTTTTT.

This clonotype was counted a few times. The V and J genes are TRBV28 and TRBJ1-5; no reliable D call. CDR1 and CDR2 from the germline V gene are MDHEN and SYDVKM. CDR3 length equals 13 residues. Trimming pared 8 bases from V and 3 bases from J, leaving 11 bases between. In DNA form, the CDR3 reads TGTGCCAGCCGCGCCCATCTCAATCAGCCCCAGCATTTT. It translates to CASRAHLNQPQHF.

The V gene is TRBV11-2, the J gene TRBJ2-3; D not certain. This CDR3 comprises 14 residues. From germline, CDR1 is SGHAT and CDR2 FQNNGV. V was cut by 5 bases and J by 5 bases, with 14 bases left in between. The CDR3 region has the DNA TGTGCCAGCAGCCAAGTCGGTGGGCTAGATACGCAGTATTTT. Translated, it gives CASSQVGGLDTQYF.

The table lists this clonotype with many counts. V gene TRBV28 combines with J gene TRBJ1-4; 9 bases fit TRBD1. The V gene's germline CDR1 is MDHEN and CDR2 SYDVKM. V shed 11 bases, J shed 8 bases, and the junction held 15 bases outside the gene matches. CDR3 size: 15 residues. The CDR3 bases are TGTGCCGTCACCGGAGGGCACAGGGGGCACGAAAAACTGTTTTTT. This encodes CAVTGGHRGHEKLFF. The full variable domain, with the rest looked up from reference TRBV28 and TRBJ1-4, is DVKVTQSSRYLVKRTGEKVFLECVQDMDHENMFWYRQDPGLGLRLIYFSYDVKMKEKGDIPEGYSVSREKKERFSLILESASTNQTSMYLCAVTGGHRGHEKLFFGSGTQLSVL.

This clonotype has just a few counts. This rearrangement joins TRBV5-1 to TRBJ2-5; perhaps TRBD2 as D (5 bases). The CDR3 is 13 residues long. The germline CDR1 and CDR2 sequences are SGHRS and YFSETQ. The V end was cut by 5 bases, the J end by 7 bases, with 15 bases between. CDR3: CASSSDTGMTQYF. CDR3 nucleotide sequence: TGCGCCAGCAGTTCTGACACGGGGATGACCCAGTACTTC. Using reference TRBV5-1 and TRBJ2-5 for the parts outside the CDR3, the full variable domain is KAGVTQTPRYLIKTRGQQVTLSCSPISGHRSVSWYQQTPGQGLQFLFEYFSETQRNKGNFPGRFSGRQFSNSRSEMNVSTLELGDSALYLCASSSDTGMTQYFGPGTRLLVL.

For this clonotype: The CDR3 ends on some other residue instead of the conserved phenylalanine or tryptophan, so this is likely a read error. The chain employs TRBV13 and TRBJ2-2; D possibly corresponds to TRBD1 (6 bases). The germline gives CDR1 PRHDT, CDR2 FYEKMQ (reference sequence). The CDR3 has 16 residues. The germline V and J ends were trimmed by 1 base and 3 bases, with 12 bases remaining between them. DNA of the CDR3: TGTGCCAGCAGCTTAGCCCCACAGGGATACACCGGGGAGCTGTTTCTT. This gives the protein CASSLAPQGYTGELFL.

This clonotype occurred a few times. This chain uses TRBV5-1 with TRBJ2-2; no definite D call. There are 15 residues in the CDR3. Germline V gene data show CDR1 as SGHRS and CDR2 as YFSETQ. Trimming shortened V by 1 base and J by 3 bases, and 10 bases separated the two germline ends. The CDR3 reads CASSLSPPDTGELFF. DNA for the CDR3: TGCGCCAGCAGCTTGAGCCCCCCGGACACCGGGGAGCTGTTTTTT.

This clonotype was counted a few times. CDR3 amino acids: CASSDRGHAYGYTF. In DNA, the CDR3 is TGTGCCAGCAGCGACAGGGGGCACGCCTATGGCTACACCTTC. The chain couples TRBV27 to TRBJ1-2; TRBD1 aligns across 10 bases. From germline, CDR1 is MNHEY and CDR2 SMNVEV (reference sequence). The CDR3 is 14 residues long. The J segment lost 4 bases and the V segment lost 6 bases, leaving 5 bases of the junction unmatched.

This clonotype was detected many times. The chain employs TRBV18 and TRBJ1-1; no reliable D call. Germline assignment: CDR1 KGHSH and CDR2 LQKENI. This CDR3 has 15 residues. V lost 3 bases, J lost 4 bases, and 15 bases lay in between. CDR3 DNA: TGTGCCAGCTCACCGTGGCAGGTTGATAGCACTGAAGCTTTCTTT. It translates to CASSPWQVDSTEAFF. Combining the CDR3 with reference TRBV18 and TRBJ1-1 gives the whole variable domain NAGVMQNPRHLVRRRGQEARLRCSPMKGHSHVYWYRQLPEEGLKFMVYLQKENIIDESGMPKERFSAEFPKEGPSILRIQQVVRGDSAAYFCASSPWQVDSTEAFFGQGTRLTVV.

This clonotype was detected ten times or more. The J gene is TRBJ2-7, the V gene TRBV3-1, with D unclear. Germline CDR1 is LGHDT and CDR2 is YNNKEL (reference sequence). Trimming shortened V by 4 bases and J by 6 bases, and 13 bases separated the two germline ends. The CDR3 loop spans 13 amino acids. The CDR3 reads CASSPMEAFEQYF. DNA of the CDR3: TGTGCCAGCAGCCCTATGGAAGCTTTCGAGCAGTACTTC.